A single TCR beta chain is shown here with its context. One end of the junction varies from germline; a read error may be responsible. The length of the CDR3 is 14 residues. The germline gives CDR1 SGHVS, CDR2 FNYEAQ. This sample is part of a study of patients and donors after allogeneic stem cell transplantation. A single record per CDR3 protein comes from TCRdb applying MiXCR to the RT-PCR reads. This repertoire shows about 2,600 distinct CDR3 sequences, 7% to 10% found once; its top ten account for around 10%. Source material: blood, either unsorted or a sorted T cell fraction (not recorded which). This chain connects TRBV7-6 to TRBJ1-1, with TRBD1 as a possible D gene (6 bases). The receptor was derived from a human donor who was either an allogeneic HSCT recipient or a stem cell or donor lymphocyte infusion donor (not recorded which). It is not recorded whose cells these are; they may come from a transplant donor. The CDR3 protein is CASSSGQPNTEAFF. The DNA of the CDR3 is TGTGCCAGCAGCTCAGGACAGCCGAACACAGAAGCTTTCTTT.